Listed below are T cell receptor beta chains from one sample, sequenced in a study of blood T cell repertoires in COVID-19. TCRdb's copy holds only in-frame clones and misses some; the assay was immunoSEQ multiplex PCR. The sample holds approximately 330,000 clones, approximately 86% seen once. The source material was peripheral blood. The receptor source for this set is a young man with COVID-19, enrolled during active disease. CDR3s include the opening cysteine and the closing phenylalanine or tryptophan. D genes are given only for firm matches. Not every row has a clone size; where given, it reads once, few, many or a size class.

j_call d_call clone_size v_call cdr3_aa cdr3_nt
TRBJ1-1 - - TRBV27 CASSLNRADTEAFF TGTGCCAGCAGTTTGAACAGGGCCGACACTGAAGCTTTCTTT
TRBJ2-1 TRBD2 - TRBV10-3 CAISELLAGVLEQFF TGTGCCATCAGTGAGTTGCTAGCGGGAGTTCTTGAGCAGTTCTTC
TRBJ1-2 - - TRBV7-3 CASSLTGWGVSGYTF TGTGCCAGCAGCTTAACTGGTTGGGGGGTGAGCGGCTACACCTTC
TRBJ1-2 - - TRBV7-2 CASSLVQPGGLNTF TGTGCCAGCAGCTTAGTTCAACCGGGCGGGTTGAACACCTTC
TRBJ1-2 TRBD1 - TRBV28 CASSQQGHGYTF TGTGCCAGCAGTCAACAGGGGCATGGCTACACCTTC
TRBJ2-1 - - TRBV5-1 CASSLSGGNEQFF TGCGCCAGCAGCTTGTCTGGGGGGAATGAGCAGTTCTTC
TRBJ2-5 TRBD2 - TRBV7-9 CASSLTSGQETQYF TGTGCCAGCAGCCTAACTAGCGGCCAAGAGACCCAGTACTTC
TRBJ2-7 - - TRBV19 CASSSVYEQYF TGTGCCAGTAGTTCAGTTTACGAGCAGTACTTC
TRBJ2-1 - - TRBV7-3 CASSSPTGTHNEQFF TGTGCCAGCAGCTCGCCCACAGGGACCCACAATGAGCAGTTCTTC
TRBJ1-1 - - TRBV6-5 CASGYGFTEAFF TGTGCCAGCGGATACGGGTTCACTGAAGCTTTCTTT
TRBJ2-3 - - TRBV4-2 CASSQTIIGGGSTDTQYF TGTGCCAGCAGCCAAACTATTATAGGGGGAGGGAGCACAGATACGCAGTATTTT
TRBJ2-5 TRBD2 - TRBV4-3 CASSQDHQRGGRWETQYF TGCGCCAGCAGCCAAGATCACCAGCGGGGGGGCCGATGGGAGACCCAGTACTTC
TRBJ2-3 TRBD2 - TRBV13 CASSFGASGPTDTQYF TGTGCCAGCAGCTTTGGGGCTAGCGGGCCAACAGATACGCAGTATTTT
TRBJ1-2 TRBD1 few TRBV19 CASSMARGNYGYTF TGTGCCAGTAGTATGGCCAGGGGGAACTATGGCTACACCTTC
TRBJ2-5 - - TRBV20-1 CSASPQKAGETQYF TGCAGTGCTAGTCCTCAGAAAGCTGGAGAAACCCAGTACTTC
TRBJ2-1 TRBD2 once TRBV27 CASSYAGESYNEQFF TGTGCCAGCAGCTACGCGGGGGAGTCCTACAATGAGCAGTTCTTC
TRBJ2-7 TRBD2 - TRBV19 CASRSRSGNLYEQYF TGTGCCAGTAGATCCCGCAGCGGGAACCTCTACGAGCAGTACTTC
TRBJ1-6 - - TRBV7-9 CASSLFEGGGSPLHF TGTGCCAGCAGCTTATTTGAGGGAGGGGGGTCACCCCTCCACTTT
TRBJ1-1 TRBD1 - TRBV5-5 CASSLDRVGSIEAFF TGTGCCAGCAGCTTAGACAGGGTGGGGAGTATTGAAGCTTTCTTT
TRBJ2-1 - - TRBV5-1 CASSSPGEQFF TGCGCCAGCAGCTCTCCGGGGGAGCAGTTCTTC
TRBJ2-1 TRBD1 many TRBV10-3 CAISESTGLKDEQFF TGTGCCATCAGTGAGTCGACAGGGTTGAAGGATGAGCAGTTCTTC
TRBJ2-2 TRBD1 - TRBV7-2 CASSPGTGRTGELFF TGTGCCAGCAGCCCTGGGACAGGGCGAACCGGGGAGCTGTTTTTT
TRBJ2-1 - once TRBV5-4 CASSLDSPSYNEQFF TGTGCCAGCAGCTTGGACAGTCCCTCCTACAATGAGCAGTTCTTC
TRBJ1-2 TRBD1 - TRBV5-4 CASSFPGTGEFYGYTF TGTGCCAGCAGCTTCCCCGGGACAGGGGAGTTCTATGGCTACACCTTC
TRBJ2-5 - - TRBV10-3 CAIKGGGPQETQYF TGTGCCATCAAAGGGGGAGGGCCACAAGAGACCCAGTACTTC
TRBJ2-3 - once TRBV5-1 CASSYRGRVVDTQYF TGCGCCAGCAGCTACCGAGGCAGGGTCGTAGATACGCAGTATTTT
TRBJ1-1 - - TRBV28 CASSLLGSRGGTEAFF TGTGCCAGCAGTTTACTGGGTTCCAGGGGTGGCACTGAAGCTTTCTTT
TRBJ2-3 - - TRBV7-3 CASSPGVATDTQYF TGTGCCAGCAGCCCCGGGGTAGCTACAGATACGCAGTATTTT
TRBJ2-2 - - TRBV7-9 CASSLGQLNTGELFF TGTGCCAGCAGCTTGGGGCAACTGAACACCGGGGAGCTGTTTTTT
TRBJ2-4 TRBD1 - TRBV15 CATSGYRGLDIQYF TGTGCCACCAGCGGATACAGGGGGCTAGACATTCAGTACTTC
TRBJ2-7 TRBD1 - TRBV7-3 CASSRDRNSYEQYF TGTGCCAGCAGCCGGGACAGAAATTCCTACGAGCAGTACTTC
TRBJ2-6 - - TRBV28 CASSFEHRAGANVLTF TGTGCCAGCAGCTTCGAACACAGGGCTGGGGCCAACGTCCTGACTTTC
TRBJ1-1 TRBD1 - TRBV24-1 CATSRQGEGSNTEAFF TGTGCCACCAGTAGACAGGGGGAAGGATCGAACACTGAAGCTTTCTTT
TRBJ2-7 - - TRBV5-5 CASSLTGKAYEQYF TGTGCCAGCAGCTTGACAGGGAAAGCCTACGAGCAGTACTTC
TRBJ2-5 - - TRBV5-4 CASSGSKGGVGETQYF TGTGCCAGCAGCGGCTCAAAGGGGGGGGTCGGGGAGACCCAGTACTTC
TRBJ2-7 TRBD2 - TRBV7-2 CASSPQPGLAMNEQYF TGTGCCAGCAGCCCCCAGCCGGGACTAGCGATGAACGAGCAGTACTTC
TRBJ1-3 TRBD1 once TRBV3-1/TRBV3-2 CASLGSGTGDSGNTIYF TGTGCCAGCTTGGGATCCGGGACAGGGGACTCTGGAAACACCATATATTTT
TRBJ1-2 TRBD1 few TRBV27 CASGRQGLGYTF TGTGCCAGCGGGAGACAGGGCCTTGGCTACACCTTC
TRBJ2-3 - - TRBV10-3 CAISEQSSSTDTQYF TGTGCCATCAGTGAGCAGTCGTCTAGCACAGATACGCAGTATTTT
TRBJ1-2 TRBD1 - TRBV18 CASSPWDRGSGGYTF TGTGCCAGCTCACCATGGGACAGGGGGAGCGGTGGCTACACCTTC
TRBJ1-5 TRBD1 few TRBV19 CASSPQGGQPQHF TGTGCCAGTAGTCCCCAGGGGGGACAGCCCCAGCATTTT
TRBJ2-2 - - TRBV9 CASSVGMRAPTGELFF TGTGCCAGCAGCGTAGGAATGAGGGCCCCCACCGGGGAGCTGTTTTTT
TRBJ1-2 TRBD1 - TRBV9 CASSPPTGTYYGYTF TGTGCCAGCAGCCCACCGACAGGGACCTACTATGGCTACACCTTC
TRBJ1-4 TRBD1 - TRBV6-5 CASSTTGTFEKLFF TGTGCCAGCAGTACGACAGGGACTTTTGAAAAACTGTTTTTT
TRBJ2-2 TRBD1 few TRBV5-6 CASSFTGANTGELFF TGTGCCAGCAGCTTTACAGGGGCGAACACCGGGGAGCTGTTTTTT
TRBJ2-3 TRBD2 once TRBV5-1 CASSSTSGIFTDTQYF TGCGCCAGCAGCTCGACTAGCGGAATATTCACAGATACGCAGTATTTT
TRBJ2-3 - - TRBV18 CASSPGGGPNTQYF TGTGCCAGCTCACCGGGGGGGGGCCCGAATACGCAGTATTTT